The next 18 T cell receptor beta chains were all read from a single sample in a study of blood T cell repertoires in COVID-19. Produced via immunoSEQ multiplex PCR; TCRdb's table is partial and in-frame only. The sample holds 65,000 to 70,000 clones, 75% to 85% seen once. The sample was peripheral blood. Every receptor here comes from a human donor in a cohort sampled during active COVID-19.

The chain links TRBV19 to TRBJ2-7, with D perhaps matching TRBD2 (5 bases). V was pared by 4 bases and J by 4 bases, with 17 bases between. Germline CDR1 is LNHDA and CDR2 is SQIVND (reference sequence). The CDR3 contains 15 residues. The CDR3 reads CASSRVGFGEYEQYF. The CDR3 DNA reads as TGTGCCAGTAGTAGGGTGGGCTTCGGGGAATACGAGCAGTACTTC.

The CDR3 loop is CASSLLGAATGELFF. The CDR3 DNA is TGTGCCAGCAGCCTGCTAGGGGCGGCCACCGGGGAGCTGTTTTTT. The J gene is TRBJ2-2, the V gene TRBV11-2, with D tentatively TRBD1 (5 bases). Germline loops: CDR1 SGHAT, CDR2 FQNNGV. This CDR3 is 15 amino acids long. The V and J ends lost 5 bases and 4 bases respectively, with 14 bases between them.

This chain joins TRBV11-3 and TRBJ1-1; D not certain. The CDR3 loop spans 13 amino acids. Looked up from germline, CDR1 is SGHNT and CDR2 is YENEEA. V was clipped by 0 bases and J by 6 bases, with 8 bases between them. The CDR3 spells CASSLDSGAEAFF. The CDR3 nucleotides are TGTGCCAGCAGCTTAGATAGCGGGGCTGAAGCTTTCTTT.

The chain couples TRBV2 to TRBJ1-5, with 10 bases aligning to TRBD1. After removal of 7 bases from V and 8 bases from J, the junction contained 5 bases not matched to a gene. CDR1 and CDR2 (germline): SNHLY, FYNNEI. The CDR3 consists of 13 residues. This CDR3 reads CASTGQGDKPQHF. The CDR3 coding sequence is TGTGCCAGCACAGGACAGGGGGACAAGCCCCAGCATTTT. The full variable domain, completed using reference TRBV2 and TRBJ1-5, is EPEVTQTPSHQVTQMGQEVILRCVPISNHLYFYWYRQILGQKVEFLVSFYNNEISEKSEIFDDQFSVERPDGSNFTLKIRSTKLEDSAMYFCASTGQGDKPQHFGDGTRLSIL.

The chain couples TRBV5-8 to TRBJ2-2; 7 positions agree with TRBD1. With V trimmed by 5 bases and J by 1 base, 5 bases remained unmatched. The CDR3 consists of 15 residues. Germline CDR1 reads SGHTS; CDR2 reads YDEGEE. CDR3 sequence reads: CASSTGTVNTGELFF. CDR3 DNA sequence: TGTGCCAGCAGTACCGGGACAGTGAACACCGGGGAGCTGTTTTTT.

The rearrangement links TRBV6-5 to TRBJ1-1, with 7 bases matching TRBD1. The CDR3 loop spans 14 amino acids. With 6 bases clipped from V and 0 bases from J, the junction kept 4 bases outside the gene matches. CDR1 MNHEY and CDR2 SVGAGI come from the germline V gene. The CDR3 sequence is CASRPGQMNTEAFF. In DNA, the CDR3 is TGTGCCAGCAGACCGGGACAGATGAACACTGAAGCTTTCTTT.

On this clone: Its ends do not fully match the called genes, so a read error is possible. The V call is TRBV20-1, the J call TRBJ2-3; D may be TRBD2 (6 bases). The CDR3 has 9 residues. Germline-derived CDR1 and CDR2 are DFQATT and SNEGSKA (reference sequence). DNA for the CDR3: TGCAGTGCTCCCGGGACTCTCCATTTT. Residues: CSAPGTLHF.

This clone turned up a few times. This chain links TRBV28 with TRBJ2-3; D unresolved. The V and J ends lost 6 bases and 4 bases respectively, with 14 bases between them. Germline values: CDR1 MDHEN, CDR2 SYDVKM. This CDR3 contains 14 residues. The CDR3 coding sequence is TGTGCCAGCAGCACCGCGCTAGTGGCAGATACGCAGTATTTT. It encodes CASSTALVADTQYF.

This chain links TRBV3-1 (or the pseudogene TRBV3-2) with TRBJ2-5; 15 bases are shared with TRBD2. CDR1 is LGHDT and CDR2 is YNNKEL in the germline V gene (reference sequence). The CDR3 runs to 17 residues. V lost 0 bases, J lost 5 bases, and 4 bases stayed unmatched. CDR3 sequence reads: CASSQDGLAGGQETQYF. The CDR3 coding sequence is TGTGCCAGCAGCCAAGATGGACTAGCGGGGGGGCAGGAGACCCAGTACTTC.

The J gene is TRBJ2-2, the V gene TRBV27, with 9 positions matching TRBD1. This CDR3 region has 14 residues. Germline trimming cut 5 bases from V and 5 bases from J; bases unmatched to any gene: 3. The germline CDR1 and CDR2 sequences are MNHEY and SMNVEV (reference sequence). The CDR3 region has the DNA TGTGCCAGCAGTCACAGGGGGCTAACCGGGGAGCTGTTTTTT. It specifies CASSHRGLTGELFF.

CDR3 bases: TGTGCCAGCAGCCAAGATAAGGTAGGTAGCAGGGGAAAGTTGAATGAGCAGTTCTTC. This gives the protein CASSQDKVGSRGKLNEQFF. The J gene is TRBJ2-1, the V gene TRBV4-2; D may be TRBD1 (6 bases). Germline V gene lookup returns CDR1 LGHNA and CDR2 YNFKEQ. This CDR3 is 19 amino acids long. V was pared by 0 bases and J by 7 bases, with 25 bases between.

The rearrangement joins TRBV7-9 to TRBJ2-2, with 7 bases that match TRBD2. The germline V gene encodes CDR1 SEHNR and CDR2 FQNEAQ (reference sequence). The V and J ends lost 5 bases and 6 bases, in that order; junction bases with no gene match: 12. The CDR3 length is 16 residues. CDR3 residues: CASSVRTGGEAGELFF. CDR3 coding DNA: TGTGCCAGCAGCGTAAGGACGGGGGGAGAAGCCGGGGAGCTGTTTTTT.

The V gene is TRBV3-1 (or the pseudogene TRBV3-2), the J gene TRBJ1-2; D perhaps matches TRBD1 (6 bases). The CDR3 covers 15 residues. Deletions cut 0 bases from V and 8 bases from J, with 16 bases between. CDR1 LGHDT and CDR2 YNNKEL come from the germline V gene (reference sequence). CDR3 region: CASSQDGAGAWGYTF. CDR3 DNA sequence: TGTGCCAGCAGCCAAGATGGGGCGGGGGCTTGGGGCTACACCTTC.

The J gene is TRBJ2-7, the V gene TRBV4-2; a possible D gene is TRBD2 (5 bases). Germline V gene sequence: CDR1 LGHNA, CDR2 YNFKEQ. The CDR3 totals 19 residues. V lost 0 bases, J lost 1 base, and 22 bases lay in between. The chain's CDR3 is CASSQELASGPGSSYEQYF. In DNA, the CDR3 is TGTGCCAGCAGCCAAGAATTGGCCTCCGGGCCGGGGTCTTCCTACGAGCAGTACTTC.

The J gene is TRBJ1-4, the V gene TRBV28; 12 bases line up with TRBD1. V trimming: 4 bases; J trimming: 8 bases; junction bases outside the gene matches: 2. There are 14 residues in the CDR3. The germline V gene encodes CDR1 MDHEN and CDR2 SYDVKM. CDR3 in amino acids: CASSSGTGGEKLFF. CDR3 coding DNA: TGTGCCAGCAGTTCAGGGACAGGGGGCGAAAAACTGTTTTTT.

A single count supports this clone. V and J are TRBV19 and TRBJ2-7, with TRBD1 identical over 7 bases. The germline CDR1 and CDR2 sequences are LNHDA and SQIVND (reference sequence). The CDR3 is 14 amino acids. V lost 5 bases and J lost 6; bases outside the gene matches: 10. CDR3 nucleotides: TGTGCCAGTAGTCCCGAGACAGGGTACTCCGAGCAGTACTTC. The encoded protein is CASSPETGYSEQYF.

The V and J genes are TRBV5-1 and TRBJ2-1; 8 bases fit TRBD2. V shed 0 bases and J 3 bases; nucleotides not matched to a gene: 8. This CDR3 has 17 amino acids. Germline V lookup: CDR1 SGHRS, CDR2 YFSETQ. In DNA, the CDR3 is TGCGCCAGCAGCTTGGAGCCAGCGGGAGATGGCTACAATGAGCAGTTCTTC. Protein product: CASSLEPAGDGYNEQFF.

V and J are TRBV28 and TRBJ2-7; D gene unclear. Germline V gene lookup returns CDR1 MDHEN and CDR2 SYDVKM. This CDR3 has 14 residues. V was trimmed by 5 bases and J by 5 bases, leaving 16 bases between them. CDR3 loop: CASSPPGFENEQYF. CDR3 DNA sequence: TGTGCCAGCAGTCCCCCGGGTTTTGAAAACGAGCAGTACTTC.